Reported below is one TCR beta chain. No cognate antigen has been identified for it. No qualities accompany the bases; no much larger clone lies one base away. From the cysteine through the phenylalanine, the CDR3 covers 16 amino acids. The sequence is cut down to CDR3 DNA, 48 bases in frame from base 1. The junction carries 17 bases between V and J, which are trimmed by 7 bases and 0 bases respectively. The germline V gene (reference sequence) supplies CDR1 MNHNY and CDR2 SVGAGI. These data belong to a study of blood T cells in healthy people across ages (dated by TCRdb to 2015 to 2017). Concerning the study at large: In model experiments, template switching captured roughly one uniquely barcoded TCR beta cDNA molecule for every two T cells. Using deep sequencing normalized with unique cDNA molecular identifiers, the study measured how TCR beta repertoire diversity changes with age. The donors were split into four age groups: young (average around 17 years), middle-aged (about 40), aged (62) and long-lived (roughly 77). To avoid experimental bias, donors of different ages were randomly spread across the sequencing lanes. Using the same blood draw, the study looked at two additional independent replicas of 1 million unique cDNA reads for two donors, one aged 18 to 29 and the other aged 80 or older. What the work shows at the level of the full study, not this receptor alone: Conclusive comparison of naive and antigen-experienced compartments was prevented by the profiling of bulk unsorted PBMCs. The long-lived group showed more naive CD4+ T cells, fewer expanded clones and increased TCR diversity than the aged group, suggesting age selection. Estimates of total diversity from one million sequenced T cells were regarded as lower bounds and underestimates. Because donor CMV infection status was unknown, age-related changes in expanded clonotypes were potentially confounded. The percentage of naive T cells measured by flow cytometry correlated strongly with observed TCR beta diversity. Observed TCR beta diversity per million T cells fell roughly linearly with age, and a significant reduction was already apparent by age around 36.

The approximately 40 donors, aged roughly 6 to 95 years, were systemically healthy Caucasian individuals from Russia. Approximately 9.7 milliliters of peripheral blood were drawn from each donor into EDTA-treated Vacutainer tubes. Ficoll-Paque density-gradient centrifugation was used to isolate PBMCs, with at least 6.5 million per sample. Trizol reagent was used to extract total RNA from the PBMCs, yielding at least 5 micrograms per sample. Naive CD45RAhigh/CD27high T cell percentages were measured by flow cytometry on a PBMC aliquot from every donor. The method behind the library was 5' RACE. The sequencing machine was an Illumina HiSeq 2500. A second PCR of roughly 7 to 12 cycles was performed with a sample-barcoded 5' primer and a J-beta primer mix. A template-switch 5' adaptor carrying 12 random nucleotides introduced a unique molecular identifier onto each TCR beta cDNA molecule. Each sample yielded at least 3 million CDR3-containing paired-end reads. First-strand cDNA synthesis was performed from all RNA using the Mint cDNA synthesis kit, with priming by a TRBC-specific oligonucleotide. After uracil-DNA glycosylase treatment, a first 18-cycle PCR used universal primers M1SS and BC2_uni_R on all cDNA. Under the source paper's analysis protocol: Normalization of each sample was performed by random selection of 1 million high-quality reads, each carrying a distinct molecular identifier. Reads with shared molecular identifiers were discarded instead of being binned into consensus sequences. MiTCR, run with a Q25 quality threshold and the strictest error-elimination algorithm, handled CDR3 identification, clonotype clustering and error correction. A nonparametric unseen species model using Euler transformation provided a lower-bound estimate of total TCR beta diversity. TCRdb reanalyzed the raw reads on its own, using fastp at Q25 for trimming and MiXCR for clone calling, and kept in-frame beta chains. Every distinct CDR3 protein forms one entry, paired with its most common genes and DNA. TCRdb, rather than the study authors, made the V and J calls. Within this sample are 1.5 million to 2 million distinct CDR3 sequences, with about 50% of them counted one time only. The biggest ten clones account for approximately 2% of the sample.

This chain joins TRBV6-6 to TRBJ2-3, with a tentative D gene TRBD1 over 5 matching bases. The source material was blood. This TCR was recovered from a woman aged 40-49 years in good health. CDR3 protein: CASTYGPQGSTDTQYF. The DNA is as follows: TGTGCCAGCACCTACGGGCCCCAGGGTAGCACAGATACGCAGTATTTT.